These 2 T cell receptor beta chains originate from one sample sequenced in a study of T cell responses to AZD1222 COVID-19 vaccine. TCRdb's copy holds only in-frame clones and misses some; the assay was immunoSEQ multiplex PCR. The table lists approximately 150,000 clones, 90% of them singletons, with approximately 6.2% in the top ten. The material was peripheral blood, obtained 28 days after the second AZD1222 dose. The receptors were gathered from an adult who received the AZD1222 COVID-19 vaccine.

V is TRBV7-2 and J is TRBJ2-7; D is tentatively TRBD1 or TRBD2 (5 bases each). The ends were cut back, 5 bases at V and 7 bases at J, with 15 bases in the middle. The CDR3 is made up of 13 amino acids. CDR1 and CDR2 from the germline V gene are SGHTA and FQGNSA. The chain's CDR3 is CASSPTRVAEQYF. The CDR3 coding sequence is TGTGCCAGCAGCCCCACCAGGGTAGCGGAGCAGTACTTC.

The rearrangement uses TRBV7-2 and TRBJ2-5; D could derive from TRBD1 or TRBD2 (5 bases each). This CDR3 is built from 15 residues. V lost 0 bases to trimming and J lost 5 bases, with 13 bases between them. Germline V lookup: CDR1 SGHTA, CDR2 FQGNSA. The chain's CDR3 is CASSLAVGWGETQYF. DNA of the CDR3: TGTGCCAGCAGCTTAGCGGTAGGCTGGGGGGAGACCCAGTACTTC. The full variable domain, its missing parts supplied by reference TRBV7-2 and TRBJ2-5, is GAGVSQSPSNKVTEKGKDVELRCDPISGHTALYWYRQSLGQGLEFLIYFQGNSAPDKSGLPSDRFSAERTGGSVSTLTIQRTQQEDSAVYLCASSLAVGWGETQYFGPGTRLLVL.